A selection of T cell receptor beta chains follows, all from one sample in a study of T cells after posttransplantation cyclophosphamide. TCRdb's table, derived via immunoSEQ multiplex PCR, lists solely in-frame clones and lacks some. The sample holds tens of thousands of clones, roughly two thirds seen once. Sequenced material: memory CD4+ T cells sorted from PBMCs. The receptors here all came from a woman aged 60-75 years in good health, CMV-negative, and a related stem cell transplant donor. Both conserved end residues are part of each CDR3. D genes are given only for firm matches. Clone size appears in some rows only: once, few, many, or a class for an expanded clone.

V,D,J,size,DNA,CDR3
TRBV5-1,TRBD1,TRBJ1-6,NA,TGCGCCAGCAGCCTCGGGACAGGGGTCTTTACACCCCTCCACTTT,CASSLGTGVFTPLHF
TRBV5-4,NA,TRBJ2-3,NA,TGTGCCAGCAACGAGAAAACTACTAGCCCCTTCGCAGATACGCAGTATTTT,CASNEKTTSPFADTQYF
TRBV5-1,NA,TRBJ2-3,NA,TGCGCCAGCTTGAGGGAGCCCGATACGCAGTATTTT,CASLREPDTQYF
TRBV6-1,NA,TRBJ1-5,medium-sized,TGTGCCAGCAGCCAAGCGGGGGGTCAGCCCCAGCATTTT,CASSQAGGQPQHF
TRBV6-5,NA,TRBJ2-5,NA,TGTGCCAGCAGGACCCTCGGGCGTGCGGGGACCCAGTACTTC,CASRTLGRAGTQYF
TRBV6-6,TRBD1,TRBJ1-2,NA,TGTGCCAGCAGCCAGGGACAGAACTATGGCTACACCTTC,CASSQGQNYGYTF
TRBV6-6,NA,TRBJ1-5,few,TGTGCCAGCAGTTACTCATTCTATCAGCCCCAGCATTTT,CASSYSFYQPQHF
TRBV7-2,NA,TRBJ1-5,NA,TGTGCCAGCAGCTTAGATGCAGGGGGCAATCAGCCCCAGCATTTT,CASSLDAGGNQPQHF
TRBV7-2,TRBD1,TRBJ1-6,NA,TGTGCCAGCAGCCCAGGGACAGGGTATTCACCCCTCCACTTT,CASSPGTGYSPLHF
TRBV7-9,TRBD1,TRBJ2-1,once,TGTGCCAGCAGCTTAGTACGGGGGACAGGGCAATACAATGAGCAGTTCTTC,CASSLVRGTGQYNEQFF
TRBV5-4,TRBD2,TRBJ2-1,once,TGTGCCAGCAGCTCGGGACTAGCGGGAGGGCCGTCCTACAATGAGCAGTTCTTC,CASSSGLAGGPSYNEQFF
TRBV19,TRBD1,TRBJ2-5,once,TGTGCCAGTAGTGGACAGGGGGCCGGACAAGAGACCCAGTACTTC,CASSGQGAGQETQYF
TRBV7-3,NA,TRBJ2-3,NA,TGTGCCAGCAGCTTAACGGCCTTGGCAGCGACCACGTCAGATACGCAGTATTTT,CASSLTALAATTSDTQYF
TRBV4-1,NA,TRBJ2-1,NA,TGCGCCAGCAGCCAACCCACAGGGTTGGCCTACAATGAGCAGTTCTTC,CASSQPTGLAYNEQFF
TRBV5-6,TRBD2,TRBJ2-7,once,TGTGCCAGCAGCGCACCGGGACTAGCGGGGGGGTACGAGCAGTACTTC,CASSAPGLAGGYEQYF
TRBV28,NA,TRBJ2-1,NA,TGTGCCAGCAGTTTGTCTTATGAGCAGTTCTTC,CASSLSYEQFF
TRBV28,TRBD1,TRBJ1-1,NA,TGTGCCAGCAGTTCGCCGGGACAGGGACCCACTGAAGCTTTCTTT,CASSSPGQGPTEAFF
TRBV5-6,NA,TRBJ1-1,once,TGTGCCAGCAGCCTACAGGGTGAAGCTTTCTTT,CASSLQGEAFF
TRBV30,TRBD1,TRBJ1-2,NA,TGTGCCTGGAGTGTAAGGTCGGCAGGGGGTGATGGCTACACCTTC,CAWSVRSAGGDGYTF
TRBV7-9,TRBD1,TRBJ2-3,NA,TGTGCCAGCAGGTCTGGGACAGGGTCGACAGATACGCAGTATTTT,CASRSGTGSTDTQYF
TRBV5-1,TRBD2,TRBJ2-7,NA,TGCGCCAGCGGACCTTTTAGCGGGGGGGCCCGGGAGCAGTACTTC,CASGPFSGGAREQYF
TRBV7-3,TRBD2,TRBJ2-1,NA,TGTGCCAGCAGCTTAATTGCGGGGGGTAGCAATGAGCAGTTCTTC,CASSLIAGGSNEQFF
TRBV12-5,TRBD2,TRBJ2-1,NA,TGTGCTAGTGGTTTGGATGGACTAGCGGGGGGGCGAAGGTTTGAGCAGTTCTTC,CASGLDGLAGGRRFEQFF
TRBV19,TRBD1,TRBJ1-1,NA,TGTGCCAGTAGTCAAGGGGGCTCAGACACTGAAGCTTTCTTT,CASSQGGSDTEAFF
TRBV5-1,TRBD2,TRBJ2-5,NA,TGCGCCAGCAGCTTGGGTCTAGCGGGAGGGCCCGAGACCCAGTACTTC,CASSLGLAGGPETQYF
TRBV11-3,NA,TRBJ2-3,NA,TGTGCCAGCAGCTTTCCGGGCACAGATACGCAGTATTTT,CASSFPGTDTQYF
TRBV19,NA,TRBJ2-2,NA,TGTGCCAGTAGTATCGCCACGAGGACTATCGCCGGGGAGCTGTTTTTT,CASSIATRTIAGELFF
TRBV6-5,TRBD2,TRBJ2-3,NA,TGTGCCAGCAAGCCTAGCGGGAATGGAGATACGCAGTATTTT,CASKPSGNGDTQYF
TRBV7-2,TRBD1,TRBJ2-5,NA,TGTGCCAGCAGCCCAAAGGGGGCGGCAGAGACCCAGTACTTC,CASSPKGAAETQYF
TRBV14,NA,TRBJ2-1,NA,TGTGCCAGCAGCCTCACGACCCAGGGGATTTGGTCCTACAATGAGCAGTTCTTC,CASSLTTQGIWSYNEQFF
TRBV28,NA,TRBJ1-4,few,TGTGCCAGCAGTTTTTGGCAGGGGAATGAAAAACTGTTTTTT,CASSFWQGNEKLFF
TRBV10-1,NA,TRBJ2-3,once,TGCGCCAGCGCTAACACAGATACGCAGTATTTT,CASANTDTQYF
TRBV1,NA,TRBJ2-7,NA,TGCACCAGCAGCCCCACTAGCGGGAGCGGGTACGAGCAGTACTTC,CTSSPTSGSGYEQYF
TRBV6-7,NA,TRBJ1-4,NA,TGTGCCAGCAGCCATTCCAGGGGAAATGAAAAACTGTTTTTT,CASSHSRGNEKLFF
TRBV7-9,NA,TRBJ2-7,NA,TGTGCCAGCTCCGCTGGCCGCTCCTACGAGCAGTACTTC,CASSAGRSYEQYF
TRBV15,NA,TRBJ2-7,NA,TGTGCCACCAGCAGAGAAGGAGGCTACGAGCAGTACTTC,CATSREGGYEQYF
TRBV25-1,TRBD2,TRBJ2-3,once,TGTGCCAGCAGTGAAACTCGACTAGCGGGAGGGATAACAGATACGCAGTATTTT,CASSETRLAGGITDTQYF
TRBV28,NA,TRBJ1-1,NA,TGTGCCAGCAGTTTACAGGGGCCTGGGTACACTGAAGCTTTCTTT,CASSLQGPGYTEAFF
TRBV2,NA,TRBJ1-2,NA,TGTGCCAGCAAGGACAGCTATGGCTACACCTTC,CASKDSYGYTF
TRBV5-6,TRBD2,TRBJ2-1,NA,TGTGCCAGCAGCTCTACTATACGACTAGCGGGGGAGAATGAGCAGTTCTTC,CASSSTIRLAGENEQFF
TRBV2,TRBD1,TRBJ2-1,once,TGTGCCAGCAGTTTCGACAGGGGGGCGTTCTTC,CASSFDRGAFF
TRBV9,NA,TRBJ1-1,NA,TGTGCCAGCAGCGTAGTTGAGAACCCCACTGAAGCTTTCTTT,CASSVVENPTEAFF
TRBV7-7,TRBD1,TRBJ2-1,NA,TGTGCCAGCAGCCTCGGGACAGGGGTAACCAATGAGCAGTTCTTC,CASSLGTGVTNEQFF
TRBV4-3,TRBD2,TRBJ2-3,NA,TGCGCCAGCAGGCGATATAGCGGGGGGTTAGATACGCAGTATTTT,CASRRYSGGLDTQYF
TRBV5-1,TRBD1,TRBJ2-3,NA,TGCGCCAGCAGCTTGTGGGGACAGACTACAGATACGCAGTATTTT,CASSLWGQTTDTQYF
TRBV5-4,TRBD2,TRBJ2-3,once,TGTGCCAGCAGCACAATGCCTAGCGGGAGCACAGATACGCAGTATTTT,CASSTMPSGSTDTQYF
TRBV7-2,NA,TRBJ2-1,NA,TGTGCCAGCAGCCCGGACTTCCGTTCCTACAATGAGCAGTTCTTC,CASSPDFRSYNEQFF
TRBV7-2,NA,TRBJ2-2,NA,TGTGCCAGCAGCTTAGCGGGGGGCGGGGAGCTGTTTTTT,CASSLAGGGELFF
TRBV20-1,NA,TRBJ2-7,NA,TGCAGTGTGGAGCCCGGCTACGAGCAGTACTTC,CSVEPGYEQYF
TRBV15,NA,TRBJ1-4,medium-sized,TGTGCCACCAGCAGAGGGTACGGTGCAACTAATGAAAAACTGTTTTTT,CATSRGYGATNEKLFF
TRBV6-1,NA,TRBJ1-1,NA,TGTGCCAGCAGTGACGGACAGACACCTGAAGCTTTCTTT,CASSDGQTPEAFF
TRBV5-1,NA,TRBJ2-3,NA,TGCGCCAGCAGCTTGGCCGGTACAGATACGCAGTATTTT,CASSLAGTDTQYF
TRBV7-2,NA,TRBJ1-3,NA,TGTGCCAGCAACCAAGGGGGGGGTCCTGGAAACACCATATATTTT,CASNQGGGPGNTIYF